The 2 T cell receptor beta chains in this list originate from one sample, sequenced in a study of shared clonotypes between healthy human individuals. Some clones are missing from TCRdb's copy, which holds only in-frame ones; the method was immunoSEQ multiplex PCR. The data show approximately 1.4 million clones, 95% to 99% seen once. Sequencing was carried out using naive CD4+ T cells sorted from blood. This sample's subset: CD45RA+ positively selected. The receptors come from a man between 25 and 39 years old in good health.

This rearrangement joins TRBV28 to TRBJ2-1; 7 positions match TRBD1. The CDR3 is 15 residues long. The germline V gene encodes CDR1 MDHEN and CDR2 SYDVKM. Unmatched junction bases numbered 18, after V lost 7 bases and J lost 12 bases. The CDR3 sequence: CASTKTGTVSLGQFF. In nucleotides, the CDR3 is TGTGCCAGCACAAAGACCGGGACAGTTAGTTTAGGGCAGTTCTTC.

This chain joins TRBV11-2 and TRBJ2-1, with D unclear. Per the germline V gene, CDR1 is SGHAT and CDR2 is FQNNGV. With 4 bases removed from V and 8 bases from J, the gap between germline ends came to 9 bases. The CDR3 consists of 12 residues. CDR3 residues: CASSSSGHEQFF. CDR3 DNA sequence: TGTGCCAGCAGCTCCTCGGGCCATGAGCAGTTCTTC.